This T cell receptor (beta chain) was sequenced for a study of Graves' ophthalmopathy and Graves' hyperthyroidism. This CDR3 spans 15 amino acids. V was shortened by 0 bases and J by 8 bases, with 17 bases between the two germline ends. The germline CDR1 and CDR2 sequences are SGHNT and YYREEE (reference sequence). Amplification from RNA transcripts yielded the TCR beta CDR3 regions. The workflow started with a first-round RT-PCR run with HTBI primers and then moved on to a second-round multiplex PCR. Each CDR3 protein is one row after TCRdb ran MiXCR on the multiplex PCR reads. The top ten hold more than 5.5% of the sample, which has 600,000 to 650,000 distinct CDR3 sequences, 22% seen once. Findings and limits, study-wide: Most clonotypes expanded in thyroid above 0.001 frequency were present in blood too.

Ten or more counts support this clonotype. Antigen unknown. This TCR came from a woman between 18 and 29 years old with stable Graves' hyperthyroidism. Some clones in this sample may be carry-over from other donors' samples. J is TRBJ1-2 and V is TRBV5-4, with D perhaps matching TRBD1 (5 bases). The sample comprised peripheral blood. The CDR3 is CASSLGKLGEEGYTF. In DNA form, the CDR3 reads TGTGCCAGCAGCTTGGGAAAGCTGGGGGAGGAGGGCTACACCTTC.